The sequence of this TCR beta chain was determined in a study of CD4 T cells in relation to SARS-CoV-2 and coronaviruses. As regards this clone: Its antigen is unknown.

Survey-level TCR-beta sequencing used DNA from CEF-cultured naive and memory CD4+ T cells. Measured with immunoSEQ multiplex PCR; TCRdb has only the in-frame clones, and not every one. The sample has some 43,000 clones; about 80% are singletons. V was clipped by 6 bases and J by 7 bases, with 9 bases between them. This CDR3 has 12 amino acids. This TCR came from an adult with COVID-19. Sequenced material: naive CD4+ T cells from PBMCs, cultured in vitro. This sample's subset: naive CD4+ T cells isolated by negative enrichment. The chain links TRBV12-3 or TRBV12-4 to TRBJ2-2; D remains unclear. CDR3 in DNA: TGTGCCAGCAGAAGTGTTGGCGGGGAGCTGTTTTTT. This encodes CASRSVGGELFF.